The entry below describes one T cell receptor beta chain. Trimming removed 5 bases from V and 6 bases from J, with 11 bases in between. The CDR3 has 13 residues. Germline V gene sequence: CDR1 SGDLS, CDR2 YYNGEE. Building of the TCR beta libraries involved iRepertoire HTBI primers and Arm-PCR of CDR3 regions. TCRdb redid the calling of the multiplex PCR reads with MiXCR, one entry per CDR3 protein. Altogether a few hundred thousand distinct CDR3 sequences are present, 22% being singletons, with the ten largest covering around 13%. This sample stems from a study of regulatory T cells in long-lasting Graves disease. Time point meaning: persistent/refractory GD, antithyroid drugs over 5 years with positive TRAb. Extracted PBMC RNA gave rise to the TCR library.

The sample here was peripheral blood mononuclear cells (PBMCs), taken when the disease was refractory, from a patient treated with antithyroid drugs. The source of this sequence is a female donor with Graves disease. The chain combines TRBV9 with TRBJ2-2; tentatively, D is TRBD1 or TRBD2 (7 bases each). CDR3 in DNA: TGTGCCAGCAGGGGAGGGGGCCCCGGGGAGCTGTTTTTT. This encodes CASRGGGPGELFF.